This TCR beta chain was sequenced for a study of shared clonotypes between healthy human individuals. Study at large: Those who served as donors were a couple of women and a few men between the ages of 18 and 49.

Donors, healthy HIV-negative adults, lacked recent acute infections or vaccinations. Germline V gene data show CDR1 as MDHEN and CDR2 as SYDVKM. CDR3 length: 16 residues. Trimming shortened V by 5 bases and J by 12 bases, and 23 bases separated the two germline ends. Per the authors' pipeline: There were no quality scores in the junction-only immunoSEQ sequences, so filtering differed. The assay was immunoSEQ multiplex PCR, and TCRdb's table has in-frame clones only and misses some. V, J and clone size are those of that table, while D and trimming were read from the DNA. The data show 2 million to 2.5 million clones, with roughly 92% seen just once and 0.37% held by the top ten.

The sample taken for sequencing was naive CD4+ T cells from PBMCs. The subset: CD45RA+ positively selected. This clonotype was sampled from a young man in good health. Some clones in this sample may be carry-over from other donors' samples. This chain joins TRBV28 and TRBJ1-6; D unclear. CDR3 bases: TGTGCCAGCAGTCCAGGAGGGTCGGACCCCTGGAGACCCCTCCACTTT. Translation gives CASSPGGSDPWRPLHF.